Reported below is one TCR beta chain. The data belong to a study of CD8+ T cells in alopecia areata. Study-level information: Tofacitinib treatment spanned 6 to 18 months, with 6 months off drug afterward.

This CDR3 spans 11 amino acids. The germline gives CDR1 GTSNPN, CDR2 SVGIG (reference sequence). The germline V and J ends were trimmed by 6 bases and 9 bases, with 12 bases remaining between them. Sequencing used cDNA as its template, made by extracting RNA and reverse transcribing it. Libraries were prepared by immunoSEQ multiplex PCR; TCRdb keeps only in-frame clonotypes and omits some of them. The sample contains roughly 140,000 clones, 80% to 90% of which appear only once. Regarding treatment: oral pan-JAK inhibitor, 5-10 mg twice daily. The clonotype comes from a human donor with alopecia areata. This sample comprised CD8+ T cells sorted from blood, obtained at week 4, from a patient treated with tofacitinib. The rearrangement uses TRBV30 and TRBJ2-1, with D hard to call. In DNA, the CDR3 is TGTGCCTGCCCTTTCGGCGGTGAGCAGTTCTTC. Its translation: CACPFGGEQFF.